This TCR beta chain was profiled in a study of shared clonotypes between healthy human individuals. At the level of the study: Three plates were used per donor for CD4 naive, three for CD4 memory, two for CD8 naive and one for CD8 memory.

V shed 3 bases and J 7 bases; nucleotides not matched to a gene: 6. Germline V gene data show CDR1 as SGHRS and CDR2 as YFSETQ. The CDR3 is made up of 14 amino acids. Worth noting for this clone: Its antigen is not identified.

Data came from immunoSEQ multiplex PCR; TCRdb stores just in-frame clones and leaves some out. Of roughly 2.1 million clones in the sample, under 95% were seen once. Study outcomes and limitations: There were few donors, and this limited the genetic and exposure-history diversity represented.

CD45RO-negative, CCR7-positively selected cells formed the naive CD8 fraction, excluding terminally differentiated effector memory CD45RA+ cells. The receptor was isolated from a man between 18 and 29 years old in good health. Some clones in this sample may be carry-over from other donors' samples. The genes are TRBV5-1 and TRBJ1-1, with 10 bases fitting TRBD1. The sample taken for sequencing was naive CD8+ T cells from PBMCs. The CDR3: CASSSYRDRGEAFF. The CDR3 DNA is TGCGCCAGCAGCTCCTACCGGGACAGGGGTGAAGCTTTCTTT. The complete variable domain, with remaining parts taken from reference TRBV5-1 and TRBJ1-1, reads KAGVTQTPRYLIKTRGQQVTLSCSPISGHRSVSWYQQTPGQGLQFLFEYFSETQRNKGNFPGRFSGRQFSNSRSEMNVSTLELGDSALYLCASSSYRDRGEAFFGQGTRLTVV.